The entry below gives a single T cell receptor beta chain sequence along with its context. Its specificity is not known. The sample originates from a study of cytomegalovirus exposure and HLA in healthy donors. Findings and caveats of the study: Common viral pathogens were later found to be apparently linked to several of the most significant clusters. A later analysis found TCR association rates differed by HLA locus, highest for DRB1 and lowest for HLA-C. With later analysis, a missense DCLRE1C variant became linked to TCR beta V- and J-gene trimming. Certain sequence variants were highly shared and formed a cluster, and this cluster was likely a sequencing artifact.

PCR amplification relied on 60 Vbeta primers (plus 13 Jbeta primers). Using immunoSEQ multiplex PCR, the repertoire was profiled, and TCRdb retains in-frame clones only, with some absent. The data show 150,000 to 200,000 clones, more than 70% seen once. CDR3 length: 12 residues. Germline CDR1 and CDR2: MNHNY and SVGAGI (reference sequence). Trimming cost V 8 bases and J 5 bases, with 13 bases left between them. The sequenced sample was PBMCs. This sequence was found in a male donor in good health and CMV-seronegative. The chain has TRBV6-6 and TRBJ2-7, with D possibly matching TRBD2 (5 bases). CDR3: CASSGSVHEQYF. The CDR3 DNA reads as TGTGCCAGCTCGGGGTCGGTCCACGAGCAGTACTTC.